Each of the 18 T cell receptor beta chains below was sequenced from the same sample in a study of blood T cells in healthy people across ages (dated by TCRdb to 2013 to 2016). The library was generated by 5' RACE. TCRdb records Illumina HiSeq 2500 as the sequencer. A second about 7 to 11 cycle PCR used a sample-barcoded 5' primer and a J-beta primer mix. TCRdb reran the public reads through fastp at Q25 and MiXCR, keeping productive beta chains. Duplicate CDR3 protein sequences are folded into a single record with the most common DNA and genes. Across this sample there are over a million distinct CDR3 sequences, with 45% seen only once. Of the sample, under 20% is held by the ten largest clones. Material: blood. The origin of the receptors is a woman aged 60-75 years in good health.

The DNA for the CDR3 is TGTGCCAGCAGCTTAGTGACAGCCACCTATAATTCACCCCTCCACTTT. It specifies CASSLVTATYNSPLHF. The J gene is TRBJ1-6, the V gene TRBV7-8; possibly TRBD1 for D (5 bases). This CDR3 contains 16 residues. Germline CDR1 reads SGHVS; CDR2 reads FQNEAQ. V was shortened by 1 base and J by 2 bases, with 9 bases between the two germline ends.

V usage is TRBV6-6 and J usage is TRBJ2-4; D might be TRBD1 (6 bases). The CDR3 covers 15 residues. Germline-derived CDR1 and CDR2 are MNHNY and SVGAGI (reference sequence). V dropped 5 bases and J dropped 2 bases, with 13 bases sitting between them. The DNA for the CDR3 is TGTGCCAGCAGTAATCCAGGGGCCCCCAAAAACATTCAGTACTTC. It encodes CASSNPGAPKNIQYF.

This chain uses TRBV7-6 with TRBJ2-7, with 10 bases matching TRBD2. The germline V gene encodes CDR1 SGHVS and CDR2 FNYEAQ. The V gene end was trimmed by 4 bases and the J gene end by 0 bases; junction bases not matched to a gene: 6. This CDR3 contains 16 residues. The CDR3 nucleotides read TGTGCCAGCAGCTCCGGGACTAGCGATCGCTCCTACGAGCAGTACTTC. Translated, it gives CASSSGTSDRSYEQYF.

This chain joins TRBV7-9 and TRBJ1-5; perhaps TRBD1 as D (5 bases). The CDR3 has 18 amino acids. V lost 4 bases, J lost 1 base, and 20 bases lay in between. Germline CDR1 reads SEHNR; CDR2 reads FQNEAQ (reference sequence). DNA of the CDR3: TGTGCCAGCAGCTCGGCCGGGGGTGACACCTTCAGCAATCAGCCCCAGCATTTT. Translating it yields CASSSAGGDTFSNQPQHF.

The chain joins TRBV27 to TRBJ2-7; 11 positions agree with TRBD2. CDR1 and CDR2 from the germline V gene are MNHEY and SMNVEV (reference sequence). This CDR3 is 15 amino acids long. V trimming: 4 bases; J trimming: 7 bases; junction bases outside the gene matches: 9. The CDR3 sequence is CASSSLAGGVDEQYF. The CDR3 DNA follows: TGTGCCAGCAGTTCCCTAGCGGGAGGTGTCGATGAGCAGTACTTC.

This clonotype was recorded a few times. V usage is TRBV20-1 and J usage is TRBJ2-1, with D unclear. CDR1 is DFQATT and CDR2 is SNEGSKA in the germline V gene (reference sequence). The CDR3 spans 15 residues. Trimming pared 3 bases from V and 10 bases from J, leaving 22 bases between. CDR3 sequence reads: CSASSPTDPQWEQFF. The CDR3 nucleotides read TGCAGTGCTAGTTCTCCAACTGACCCTCAATGGGAGCAGTTCTTC.

The genes are TRBV5-5 and TRBJ1-2; a possible D gene is TRBD1 (5 bases). The V end lost 4 bases, the J end lost 3 bases, and 16 bases lay between the germline ends. Germline values: CDR1 SGHKS, CDR2 YYEKEE (reference sequence). The CDR3 consists of 15 residues. CDR3 sequence (DNA): TGTGCCAGCAGCCCCAGCGATCGGGGCTACTATGGCTACACCTTC. Its translation: CASSPSDRGYYGYTF.

There are a few counts of this clonotype. CDR3 bases: TGTGCCAGCAGCGGCCAGCGGGAGGGAAACACCGGGGAGCTGTTTTTT. Its protein is CASSGQREGNTGELFF. The rearrangement joins TRBV9 to TRBJ2-2; 10 bases map to TRBD2. V lost 3 bases to trimming and J lost 2 bases; unmatched junction nucleotides: 4. Germline CDR1 reads SGDLS; CDR2 reads YYNGEE. The CDR3 spans 16 residues.

The DNA for the CDR3 is TGTGCCAGCAGCGATGGAGCGTCAACTAATGAAAAACTGTTTTTT. This gives the protein CASSDGASTNEKLFF. The rearrangement joins TRBV9 to TRBJ1-4; no firm D call. V lost 3 bases to trimming and J lost 0 bases, with 9 bases between them. CDR1 SGDLS and CDR2 YYNGEE come from the germline V gene. There are 15 residues in the CDR3.

J is TRBJ2-1 and V is TRBV27; no firm D call. CDR1 is MNHEY, CDR2 SMNVEV, per germline (reference sequence). The V end was cut by 7 bases, the J end by 10 bases, with 17 bases between. There are 13 residues in the CDR3. The CDR3 spells CASISPVGLEQFF. The CDR3 coding sequence is TGTGCCAGCATCTCCCCGGTGGGGTTGGAGCAGTTCTTC.

The chain carries TRBV20-1 and TRBJ2-5; 10 bases line up with TRBD1. The CDR3 consists of 16 residues. Trimming took 2 bases from V and 4 from J; bases not matched to a gene: 10. Per the germline V gene, CDR1 is DFQATT and CDR2 is SNEGSKA (reference sequence). This chain's CDR3 is CSARSSGTGVGETQYF. The CDR3 nucleotides read TGCAGTGCTAGAAGTTCCGGGACAGGGGTGGGAGAGACCCAGTACTTC.

V and J are TRBV10-1 and TRBJ2-7; D call uncertain. Trimming stripped 5 bases from V and 0 bases from J, with 11 bases between. Germline CDR1 reads WNHNN; CDR2 reads SYGVQD (reference sequence). The CDR3 runs to 14 residues. CDR3 nucleotides: TGCGCCAGCAGTCAGGACGGAAGCTCCTACGAGCAGTACTTC. Its translation is CASSQDGSSYEQYF.

The chain is built from TRBV12-3 or TRBV12-4 and TRBJ1-5; D is ambiguous. The length of the CDR3 is 15 residues. V lost 0 bases, J lost 4 bases, and 10 bases lay in between. DNA of the CDR3: TGTGCCAGCAGTTTAGCGCGCCACCTGAATCAGCCCCAGCATTTT. Protein: CASSLARHLNQPQHF.

This rearrangement joins TRBV24-1 to TRBJ1-1; 10 bases map to TRBD1. J was trimmed by 5 bases and V by 7 bases; bases with no gene match: 3. The CDR3 is 13 amino acids. Germline assignment: CDR1 KGHDR and CDR2 SFDVKD. This chain's CDR3 is CATREDRGTEAFF. The CDR3 nucleotides are TGTGCCACCAGGGAGGACAGGGGGACTGAAGCTTTCTTT.

This clonotype was seen a few times. J is TRBJ2-3 and V is TRBV7-9; tentative D call: TRBD2 (6 bases). Trimming shortened V by 10 bases and J by 2 bases, and 19 bases separated the two germline ends. CDR1 and CDR2 from the germline V gene are SEHNR and FQNEAQ (reference sequence). The CDR3 is 15 residues long. The CDR3: CATNLGGTPTDTQYF. CDR3 coding DNA: TGTGCCACCAACTTGGGCGGGACCCCCACAGATACGCAGTATTTT. Supplemented by reference TRBV7-9 and TRBJ2-3, the full variable domain reads DTGVSQNPRHKITKRGQNVTFRCDPISEHNRLYWYRQTLGQGPEFLTYFQNEAQLEKSRLLSDRFSAERPKGSFSTLEIQRTEQGDSAMYLCATNLGGTPTDTQYFGPGTRLTVL.

This clonotype occurred once. In DNA, the CDR3 is TGTGCCAGCAGCTTAGTTCCTAGCTTTAGCACAGATACGCAGTATTTT. This codes for CASSLVPSFSTDTQYF. The J gene is TRBJ2-3, the V gene TRBV11-2; tentative D call: TRBD2 (5 bases). Germline V gene data show CDR1 as SGHAT and CDR2 as FQNNGV. The CDR3 is 16 residues long. V lost 1 base and J lost 0, with 11 bases in between.

This clonotype was detected once. J is TRBJ2-1 and V is TRBV4-1; no clear D. Between the trimmed V and J ends, which lost 0 bases and 10 bases, there was a span of 16 bases. In germline, CDR1 is MGHRA, CDR2 YSYEKL. The CDR3 extends over 15 amino acids. CDR3 bases: TGCGCCAGCAGCCAAGAGGGTGGGGTGCTGTGGGAGCAGTTCTTC. Protein: CASSQEGGVLWEQFF.

The chain has TRBV20-1 and TRBJ2-7; 8 nucleotides match TRBD1. The CDR3 runs 14 residues. CDR1 is DFQATT and CDR2 is SNEGSKA in the germline V gene (reference sequence). Trimming removed 5 bases from V and 7 bases from J; junction bases left unmatched: 13. The CDR3 nucleotides are TGCAGTGCTGAGGACAGGGTGTCATACAATGAGCAGTACTTC. It is translated as CSAEDRVSYNEQYF.